One sample yielded the 32 T cell receptor beta chains listed below, sequenced in a study of shared clonotypes between healthy human individuals. The method was immunoSEQ multiplex PCR; TCRdb's version includes in-frame clones alone and lacks a portion of them. Among 2 million to 3 million clones listed, approximately 93% were seen once. Sequenced input: naive CD4+ T cells from PBMCs. The subset here: CD45RA+ positively selected. The receptors were gathered from a man younger than 35 in good health. Some clones in this sample may be carry-over from other donors' samples.

In its sample, this clone was seen a few times. The sample contains more than one DNA sequence encoding this CDR3. The chain is built from TRBV18 and TRBJ2-1; 12 bases match TRBD2. From germline, CDR1 is KGHSH and CDR2 LQKENI. There are 16 residues in the CDR3. V was clipped by 3 bases and J by 0 bases; unmatched bases: 0. The DNA of the CDR3 is TGTGCCAGCTCACCGGGACTAGCGGGCTCCTACAATGAGCAGTTCTTC. Protein product: CASSPGLAGSYNEQFF.

This clone was seen a handful of times. The chain recombines TRBV28 with TRBJ1-5; TRBD1 might be the D (5 bases). The CDR3 length is 13 residues. Germline loops: CDR1 MDHEN, CDR2 SYDVKM. V was clipped by 5 bases and J by 5 bases, with 10 bases between them. Here the CDR3 DNA reads TGTGCCAGCAGTCCCCCGGGGGATCAGCCCCAGCATTTT. Translation gives CASSPPGDQPQHF. Supplemented by reference TRBV28 and TRBJ1-5, the full variable domain reads DVKVTQSSRYLVKRTGEKVFLECVQDMDHENMFWYRQDPGLGLRLIYFSYDVKMKEKGDIPEGYSVSREKKERFSLILESASTNQTSMYLCASSPPGDQPQHFGDGTRLSIL.

V usage is TRBV7-2 and J usage is TRBJ1-2; possibly TRBD1 for D (6 bases). The CDR3 has 18 residues. With 1 base removed from V and 4 bases from J, the gap between germline ends came to 22 bases. The germline gives CDR1 SGHTA, CDR2 FQGNSA. The CDR3 DNA sequence: TGTGCCAGCAGCTTAGGATGGCAGGGGAGGCGGAATGCCTATGGCTACACCTTC. Residues: CASSLGWQGRRNAYGYTF.

Worth noting for this clone: The sample holds other DNA sequences that translate to the same CDR3. The chain recombines TRBV7-3 with TRBJ2-3; the match to TRBD2 covers 11 bases. Germline CDR1 SGHTA, CDR2 FQGTGA. J lost 1 base, V lost 5 bases, and 5 bases had no gene match. This CDR3 region has 16 residues. The CDR3 loop reads CASSPGLAGGTDTQYF. CDR3 nucleotides: TGTGCCAGCAGCCCAGGACTAGCGGGTGGCACAGATACGCAGTATTTT. Supplemented by reference TRBV7-3 and TRBJ2-3, the full variable domain reads GAGVSQTPSNKVTEKGKYVELRCDPISGHTALYWYRQSLGQGPEFLIYFQGTGAADDSGLPNDRFFAVRPEGSVSTLKIQRTERGDSAVYLCASSPGLAGGTDTQYFGPGTRLTVL.

CDR3 loop: CASSLGGQREQFF. The CDR3 nucleotides read TGCGCCAGCAGCTTGGGAGGCCAGAGGGAGCAGTTCTTC. The rearrangement joins TRBV5-1 to TRBJ2-1; D gene uncertain. In germline, CDR1 is SGHRS, CDR2 YFSETQ. The CDR3 runs to 13 residues. V dropped 0 bases and J dropped 10 bases, with 11 bases sitting between them.

Written as DNA, the CDR3 is TGTGCCAGCAGCTTAAGACTAGCGGGCCGTAATGAGCAGTTCTTC. Translated, it gives CASSLRLAGRNEQFF. The rearrangement uses TRBV7-9 and TRBJ2-1, with 10 positions matching TRBD2. CDR3 length: 15 amino acids. V gave up 2 bases and J gave up 7 bases; unmatched junction bases: 5. Germline values: CDR1 SEHNR, CDR2 FQNEAQ (reference sequence).

This clone was recorded only once. This chain links TRBV5-1 with TRBJ2-1; D unclear. This CDR3 is 12 amino acids long. Germline lookup yields CDR1 SGHRS and CDR2 YFSETQ. Trimming took off 6 bases at V and 7 bases at J, with 11 bases between the two ends. The CDR3 spells CASKWGENEQFF. DNA of the CDR3: TGCGCCAGCAAATGGGGTGAGAATGAGCAGTTCTTC.

This chain links TRBV27 with TRBJ1-2, with D possibly TRBD1 on 5 matching bases. CDR1 MNHEY and CDR2 SMNVEV come from the germline V gene (reference sequence). There are 15 residues in the CDR3. V lost 5 bases and J 3 bases, leaving 16 bases between the germline ends. CDR3 protein: CASSQGGGTHYGYTF. The DNA of the CDR3 is TGTGCCAGCAGTCAGGGTGGGGGGACCCACTATGGCTACACCTTC.

The rearrangement links TRBV4-2 to TRBJ1-2; D call uncertain. The V end lost 7 bases, the J end lost 7 bases, and 13 bases lay between the germline ends. This CDR3 comprises 12 residues. Looked up from germline, CDR1 is LGHNA and CDR2 is YNFKEQ. CDR3 sequence reads: CASIYSESGYTF. The DNA for the CDR3 is TGTGCCAGCATTTATAGCGAGAGTGGCTACACCTTC.

This chain links TRBV29-1 with TRBJ2-1, with TRBD1 identical over 7 bases. Per germline, CDR1 SQVTM and CDR2 ANQGSEA. The CDR3 is 15 residues long. V shed 2 bases, J shed 2 bases, and the junction held 6 bases outside the gene matches. This CDR3 reads CSVERTGQTYNEQFF. In nucleotides, the CDR3 is TGCAGCGTTGAAAGGACAGGTCAGACCTACAATGAGCAGTTCTTC.

The chain is built from TRBV9 and TRBJ2-3, with TRBD2 matching 14 bases. Germline V gene lookup returns CDR1 SGDLS and CDR2 YYNGEE. The CDR3 extends over 18 amino acids. V was clipped by 4 bases and J by 2 bases; unmatched bases: 9. The CDR3 protein is CASSRGTSGGGNTDTQYF. DNA for the CDR3: TGTGCCAGCAGCAGAGGGACTAGCGGGGGTGGGAACACAGATACGCAGTATTTT. Filled out from reference TRBV9 and TRBJ2-3, the complete variable domain reads DSGVTQTPKHLITATGQRVTLRCSPRSGDLSVYWYQQSLDQGLQFLIQYYNGEERAKGNILERFSAQQFPDLHSELNLSSLELGDSALYFCASSRGTSGGGNTDTQYFGPGTRLTVL.

As concerns this clone: Distinct nucleotide sequences in the sample also encode this CDR3. This sequence joins TRBV28 and TRBJ2-7; D is possibly TRBD2 (6 bases). The CDR3 is 14 residues long. V gave up 3 bases and J gave up 0 bases, with 9 bases separating them. Germline V gives CDR1 MDHEN, CDR2 SYDVKM. The chain's CDR3 is CASSLEGSSYEQYF. The CDR3 DNA reads TGTGCCAGCAGTTTGGAGGGTTCCTCCTACGAGCAGTACTTC.

The chain joins TRBV7-8 to TRBJ2-1; 10 bases map to TRBD2. CDR1 SGHVS and CDR2 FQNEAQ come from the germline V gene. Trimming cost V 5 bases and J 9 bases; bases outside gene matches: 10. This CDR3 contains 15 residues. This CDR3 is CASSRTGTSVPEQFF. CDR3 nucleotides: TGTGCCAGCAGCAGGACCGGGACTAGCGTTCCTGAGCAGTTCTTC.

The CDR3 DNA sequence: TGTGCCAGCAGTTGGTCAGGGAACGAAGGTGAAGCTTTCTTT. Its protein is CASSWSGNEGEAFF. The chain joins TRBV28 to TRBJ1-1; possible D gene TRBD1, 5 bases. V was pared by 4 bases and J by 7 bases, with 16 bases between. This CDR3 spans 14 amino acids. In germline, CDR1 is MDHEN, CDR2 SYDVKM.

The gene calls are TRBV10-3 and TRBJ1-4, with D possibly being TRBD1 (5 bases). V was clipped by 3 bases and J by 8 bases, with 19 bases between them. Germline V gene data show CDR1 as ENHRY and CDR2 as SYGVKD. CDR3 length: 16 residues. Written as DNA, the CDR3 is TGTGCCATCAGTGAAGGGGACGGACTTTTGCGGGAAAAACTGTTTTTT. This gives the protein CAISEGDGLLREKLFF.

The chain combines TRBV28 with TRBJ2-7; D ambiguous. This CDR3 is 14 amino acids long. Germline CDR1 MDHEN, CDR2 SYDVKM. The V end was cut by 3 bases, the J end by 1 base, with 10 bases between. CDR3 DNA sequence: TGTGCCAGCAGTTTCCTTGGACCTTCCTACGAGCAGTACTTC. It specifies CASSFLGPSYEQYF.

The genes are TRBV28 and TRBJ1-2; TRBD1 matches at 8 bases. Germline lookup yields CDR1 MDHEN and CDR2 SYDVKM. V lost 5 bases and J lost 4; bases outside the gene matches: 9. This CDR3 has 15 residues. The CDR3 DNA reads TGTGCCAGCAGTCCCTGGGGGCAGGGGGCCTATGGCTACACCTTC. This encodes CASSPWGQGAYGYTF.

The chain employs TRBV6-5 and TRBJ1-3; D remains ambiguous. The V end lost 2 bases, the J end lost 8 bases, and 13 bases lay between the germline ends. Germline CDR1 and CDR2: MNHEY and SVGAGI. This CDR3 has 14 amino acids. The CDR3 DNA reads TGTGCCAGCAGTTACAAGTGGCAGAGCGACACCATATATTTT. Translation gives CASSYKWQSDTIYF.

The rearrangement links TRBV14 to TRBJ2-3; weak D call: TRBD1 (5 bases). With 8 bases removed from V and 3 bases from J, the gap between germline ends came to 18 bases. The germline V gene encodes CDR1 SGHDN and CDR2 FVKESK. The CDR3 sequence is 15 residues long. The CDR3 loop is CASGPTRATTDTQYF. The CDR3, as DNA: TGTGCCAGCGGTCCGACCAGGGCGACGACAGATACGCAGTATTTT.

The chain links TRBV4-3 to TRBJ1-2, with D possibly TRBD1 on 5 matching bases. Germline-derived CDR1 and CDR2 are LGHNA and YSLEER. Trimming removed 4 bases at V and 12 bases at J, with 21 bases between. CDR3 length equals 14 residues. The CDR3 loop is CASSLDTGSGRDTF. CDR3 coding DNA: TGCGCCAGCAGCCTGGACACCGGGAGTGGTCGGGACACCTTC.

The chain couples TRBV7-9 to TRBJ1-2; D may be TRBD1 (5 bases). Germline CDR1 is SEHNR and CDR2 is FQNEAQ (reference sequence). The CDR3 is 16 residues long. Deletions cut 1 base from V and 0 bases from J, with 12 bases between. The CDR3 region has the DNA TGTGCCAGCAGCTTAGGGGGGACCGGGTCTAACTATGGCTACACCTTC. Its translation is CASSLGGTGSNYGYTF.

The V and J genes are TRBV10-1 and TRBJ2-2, with D possibly being TRBD2 (6 bases). The germline gives CDR1 WNHNN, CDR2 SYGVQD (reference sequence). The CDR3 length is 14 residues. V lost 5 bases to trimming and J lost 8 bases, with 15 bases between them. The CDR3 sequence: CASSKGGPRGELFF. In nucleotides, the CDR3 is TGCGCCAGCAGTAAAGGAGGGCCTAGGGGGGAGCTGTTTTTT.

The V and J genes are TRBV5-5 and TRBJ2-3; 7 bases are a match to TRBD1. V gave up 4 bases and J gave up 3 bases; unmatched junction bases: 14. CDR3 size: 17 residues. Germline V gives CDR1 SGHKS, CDR2 YYEKEE (reference sequence). DNA for the CDR3: TGTGCCAGCAGCGGGCGGCCTGCGACAGGGCGGACAGATACGCAGTATTTT. Translated: CASSGRPATGRTDTQYF.

The rearrangement joins TRBV28 to TRBJ2-6; maybe TRBD1 (6 bases). Trimming left V 4 bases short and J 2 bases short, with 9 bases between. This CDR3 spans 15 amino acids. Germline loops: CDR1 MDHEN, CDR2 SYDVKM. In DNA form, the CDR3 reads TGTGCCAGCAGTTCACAGGGCCCTGGGGCCAACGTCCTGACTTTC. This encodes CASSSQGPGANVLTF.

V is TRBV2 and J is TRBJ2-3, with 7 bases fitting TRBD1. CDR1 and CDR2 from the germline V gene are SNHLY and FYNNEI. V trimming: 6 bases; J trimming: 3 bases; junction bases outside the gene matches: 9. The CDR3 runs to 15 residues. The CDR3, as DNA: TGTGCCAGCAGGTTCGATGGACAGGTGACAGATACGCAGTATTTT. Translated: CASRFDGQVTDTQYF.

This sequence joins TRBV7-2 and TRBJ1-4; D ambiguous. The V gene lost 2 bases and the J gene lost 5 bases, with 12 bases spanning the gap. The CDR3 totals 15 residues. The germline V gene encodes CDR1 SGHTA and CDR2 FQGNSA. CDR3 coding DNA: TGTGCCAGCAGCTTAAGGTCGGCGGGAAATGAAAAACTGTTTTTT. Its translation is CASSLRSAGNEKLFF.

DNA of the CDR3: TGTGCCAGCGCTTCCCAACCTCGGGGGGCAGATACGCAGTATTTT. Amino acid sequence: CASASQPRGADTQYF. The chain uses TRBV5-6 and TRBJ2-3, with 7 bases lining up with TRBD2. V was pared by 7 bases and J by 4 bases, with 12 bases of the junction left unmatched. Germline V gives CDR1 SGHDT, CDR2 YYEEEE. The CDR3 has 15 amino acids.

The rearrangement links TRBV29-1 to TRBJ1-1; 7 positions agree with TRBD1. Germline CDR1 reads SQVTM; CDR2 reads ANQGSEA. J lost 3 bases, V lost 7 bases, and 5 bases had no gene match. This CDR3 spans 12 amino acids. The CDR3 bases are TGCAGCGCTTTCGACAGGGACACTGAAGCTTTCTTT. This gives the protein CSAFDRDTEAFF.

The chain couples TRBV10-3 to TRBJ2-1; D is possibly TRBD2 (6 bases). The germline V gene has CDR1 ENHRY and CDR2 SYGVKD. The V end was cut by 10 bases, the J end by 15 bases, with 31 bases between. The CDR3 has 15 amino acids. CDR3 in amino acids: CATTPTLVLATSVFF. The CDR3 DNA is TGTGCCACAACCCCCACCCTGGTCCTAGCGACGAGTGTGTTCTTC.

V is TRBV19 and J is TRBJ1-1; D call uncertain. The CDR3 consists of 16 residues. Germline CDR1 is LNHDA and CDR2 is SQIVND (reference sequence). Trimming removed 3 bases at V and 3 bases at J, with 17 bases between. CDR3 DNA: TGTGCCAGTAGTATTACCCACGGATCGCCTTACACTGAAGCTTTCTTT. Protein product: CASSITHGSPYTEAFF.

CDR3 DNA: TGTGCCTTTGACCGGACCTACCAAGAGACCCAGTACTTC. This sequence encodes CAFDRTYQETQYF. V usage is TRBV30 and J usage is TRBJ2-5; D not certain. V lost 7 bases to trimming and J lost 0 bases, with 12 bases between them. CDR1 GTSNPN and CDR2 SVGIG come from the germline V gene (reference sequence). The CDR3 runs 13 residues.

This chain uses TRBV28 with TRBJ2-1, with TRBD2 identical over 15 bases. The CDR3 has 20 residues. Per germline, CDR1 MDHEN and CDR2 SYDVKM. The V and J ends lost 6 bases and 6 bases, in that order; junction bases with no gene match: 18. The CDR3 DNA follows: TGTGCCAGCAGGGGGACCAGGGGACTAGCGGGAGGAGGCCTCGGCAATGAGCAGTTCTTC. Its protein product is CASRGTRGLAGGGLGNEQFF.